This T cell receptor beta chain appears in the sequencing data of a study of CD8+ T cells in alopecia areata. Extracted from the samples, RNA was reverse transcribed into cDNA to serve as the sequencing template. Profiling relied on immunoSEQ multiplex PCR, and the TCRdb table lists in-frame clones only, not all of them. The sample shows approximately 280,000 clones, 55% to 70% of them seen only once. The sample holds a few counts of this clone. Its antigen is unknown. The V and J ends lost 3 bases and 11 bases, in that order; junction bases with no gene match: 9. The germline CDR1 and CDR2 sequences are MDHEN and SYDVKM. CDR3 length equals 14 residues. Treatment given: oral pan-JAK inhibitor, 5-10 mg twice daily. Lesional scalp tissue (obtained by punch biopsy) and peripheral blood were collected from alopecia areata patients. Points from the study as a whole: With patients, TCR sharing proved less clear than in mice, a difference possibly related to HLA.

Sequencing was performed on CD4+ T cells sorted from blood, taken at week 24, from a patient treated with tofacitinib. The TCR comes from a human donor with alopecia areata. The chain uses TRBV28 and TRBJ2-3, with 9 bases fitting TRBD2. The CDR3 sequence: CASSLPSGGPVQYF. The CDR3 nucleotides read TGTGCCAGCAGTTTGCCCAGCGGGGGGCCTGTGCAGTATTTT. Based on the CDR3 plus reference TRBV28 and TRBJ2-3, the full variable domain is DVKVTQSSRYLVKRTGEKVFLECVQDMDHENMFWYRQDPGLGLRLIYFSYDVKMKEKGDIPEGYSVSREKKERFSLILESASTNQTSMYLCASSLPSGGPVQYFGPGTRLTVL.